This T cell receptor (beta chain) was sequenced in a study of regulatory T cells in long-lasting Graves disease. Time point of the sample: persistent/refractory GD, antithyroid drugs over 5 years with positive TRAb. RNA from PBMCs was the source of the TCR library. Arm-PCR of CDR3 regions and iRepertoire HTBI primers were the basis on which TCR beta libraries were built. TCRdb reprocessed the multiplex PCR reads with MiXCR, giving one entry per CDR3 protein. The sample has 450,000 or so distinct CDR3 sequences, roughly 23% seen once; the top ten hold roughly 13%. The length of the CDR3 is 14 residues. CDR1 and CDR2 (germline): GTSNPN, SVGIG (reference sequence). The ends were cut back, 6 bases at V and 5 bases at J, with 19 bases in the middle.

This receptor was identified in a female donor with Graves disease. Here the sequenced sample was peripheral blood mononuclear cells (PBMCs), taken when the disease was refractory, from a patient treated with antithyroid drugs. This sequence joins TRBV30 and TRBJ2-5; D is unresolved. This CDR3 is CACKSSRDGETQYF. CDR3 sequence (DNA): TGTGCCTGCAAGTCGAGCCGCGACGGGGAGACCCAGTACTTC.